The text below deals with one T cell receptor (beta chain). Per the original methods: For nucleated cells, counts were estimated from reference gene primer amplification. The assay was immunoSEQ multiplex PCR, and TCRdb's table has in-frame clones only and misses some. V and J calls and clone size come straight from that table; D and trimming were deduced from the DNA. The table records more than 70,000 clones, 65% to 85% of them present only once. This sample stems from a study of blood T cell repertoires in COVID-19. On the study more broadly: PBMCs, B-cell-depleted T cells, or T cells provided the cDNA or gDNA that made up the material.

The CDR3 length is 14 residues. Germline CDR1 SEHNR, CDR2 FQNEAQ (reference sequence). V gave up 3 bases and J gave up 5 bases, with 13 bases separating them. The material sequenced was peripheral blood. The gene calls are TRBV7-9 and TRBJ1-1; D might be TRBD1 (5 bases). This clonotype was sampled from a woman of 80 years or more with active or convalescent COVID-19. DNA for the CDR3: TGTGCCAGCAGCTTCGGGGGTCTGGGGACTGAAGCTTTCTTT. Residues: CASSFGGLGTEAFF. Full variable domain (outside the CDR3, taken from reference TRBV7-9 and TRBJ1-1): DTGVSQNPRHKITKRGQNVTFRCDPISEHNRLYWYRQTLGQGPEFLTYFQNEAQLEKSRLLSDRFSAERPKGSFSTLEIQRTEQGDSAMYLCASSFGGLGTEAFFGQGTRLTVV.